Below, 27 T cell receptor beta chains from the same sample are listed, as sequenced in a study of blood T cells in healthy people across ages. For the second PCR, which ran for 7 to 11 cycles, a sample-barcoded 5' primer and a J-beta primer mix were used. One entry per CDR3 protein, called by TCRdb with MiXCR from the 5' RACE reads. Among about 830,000 distinct CDR3 sequences listed, under 80% were seen once. Sequenced input: blood. Source of these receptors: a man aged 25-45 years in good health.

The rearrangement uses TRBV28 and TRBJ1-5; D remains ambiguous. The CDR3 totals 14 residues. Trimming cost V 5 bases and J 6 bases, with 14 bases left between them. CDR1 and CDR2 (germline): MDHEN, SYDVKM. For the CDR3, the DNA is TGTGCCAGCAGTCCGGGCCCTTCAGGTCAGCCCCAGCATTTT. The encoded protein is CASSPGPSGQPQHF.

CDR3 DNA sequence: TGTGCCAGCAGTTTCGGCCTACAGGAAAATCAGCCCCAGCATTTT. Residues: CASSFGLQENQPQHF. This rearrangement joins TRBV28 to TRBJ1-5; D perhaps matches TRBD1 (5 bases). In germline, CDR1 is MDHEN, CDR2 SYDVKM. The CDR3 contains 15 residues. V was pared by 3 bases and J by 4 bases, with 13 bases between.

This clonotype was seen a handful of times. The V gene is TRBV7-9, the J gene TRBJ2-5, with D possibly TRBD2 on 5 matching bases. The DNA end lines up better with TRBJ2-7; the J call may be wrong. The germline CDR1 and CDR2 sequences are SEHNR and FQNEAQ (reference sequence). The CDR3 runs to 13 residues. CDR3 in DNA: TGTGCCAGCAGCTTAGGCGGGCTTAACGAGCAGTACTTC. This translates into CASSLGGLNEQYF.

The chain links TRBV15 to TRBJ1-2, with unresolved D. Germline lookup yields CDR1 LNHNV and CDR2 YYDKDF (reference sequence). The CDR3 loop spans 14 amino acids. Between the trimmed V and J ends, which lost 0 bases and 6 bases, there was a span of 11 bases. The CDR3 region is CATSRDGFGDGYTF. CDR3 nucleotide sequence: TGTGCCACCAGCAGAGATGGCTTTGGGGATGGCTACACCTTC.

This chain joins TRBV18 and TRBJ2-4; 11 bases fit TRBD1. The DNA end lines up better with TRBJ2-7; the J call may be wrong. The CDR3 is 14 amino acids. The germline V gene has CDR1 KGHSH and CDR2 LQKENI. DNA of the CDR3: TGTGCCAGCTCACGAGGGACAGGGGGAAGCGAGCAGTACTTC. This encodes CASSRGTGGSEQYF.

In DNA, the CDR3 is TGTGCCAGCAGCCAAAGCGGGGTCACAGATACGCAGTATTTT. It is translated as CASSQSGVTDTQYF. The chain links TRBV7-3 to TRBJ2-3; TRBD2 aligns across 7 bases. Germline values: CDR1 SGHTA, CDR2 FQGTGA. There are 14 residues in the CDR3. J lost 2 bases, V lost 5 bases, and 4 bases had no gene match. The full variable domain, in which reference TRBV7-3 and TRBJ2-3 provide the parts outside the CDR3, is GAGVSQTPSNKVTEKGKYVELRCDPISGHTALYWYRQSLGQGPEFLIYFQGTGAADDSGLPNDRFFAVRPEGSVSTLKIQRTERGDSAVYLCASSQSGVTDTQYFGPGTRLTVL.

The sample holds a few counts of this clonotype. The V call is TRBV7-2, the J call TRBJ2-3; D not certain. From germline, CDR1 is SGHTA and CDR2 FQGNSA. This CDR3 has 14 amino acids. V was shortened by 11 bases and J by 0 bases, with 15 bases between the two germline ends. The CDR3 bases are TGTGCCTCTTTAGTAGGATTAAGCACAGATACGCAGTATTTT. Translated: CASLVGLSTDTQYF.

The chain carries TRBV30 and TRBJ2-5; tentative D call: TRBD1 (7 bases). The CDR3 totals 14 residues. The V gene lost 1 base and the J gene lost 4 bases, with 13 bases spanning the gap. Germline CDR1 reads GTSNPN; CDR2 reads SVGIG (reference sequence). This CDR3 is CAWSGGGGSETQYF. The DNA for the CDR3 is TGTGCCTGGAGTGGTGGAGGGGGCTCAGAGACCCAGTACTTC.

This chain uses TRBV27 with TRBJ2-2; no clear D. Trimming removed 8 bases at V and 2 bases at J, with 9 bases between. The germline V gene encodes CDR1 MNHEY and CDR2 SMNVEV (reference sequence). This CDR3 contains 13 residues. CDR3 sequence reads: CASSGLNTGELFF. DNA for the CDR3: TGTGCCAGCTCGGGCCTCAACACCGGGGAGCTGTTTTTT.

V usage is TRBV6-4 and J usage is TRBJ2-1; perhaps TRBD2 as D (5 bases). The CDR3 sequence is 14 residues long. Looked up from germline, CDR1 is MRHNA and CDR2 is SNTAGT. V was clipped by 6 bases and J by 9 bases, with 18 bases between them. Here the CDR3 reads CASRPAASAGEQFF. The CDR3 DNA sequence: TGTGCCAGCAGACCAGCGGCCTCCGCGGGTGAGCAGTTCTTC.

V is TRBV7-2 and J is TRBJ1-3; TRBD1 matches at 9 bases. The V segment lost 4 bases and the J segment 9 bases; nucleotides outside the gene matches: 7. The length of the CDR3 is 14 residues. The V gene's germline CDR1 is SGHTA and CDR2 FQGNSA. In nucleotides, the CDR3 is TGTGCCAGCAGCTCAGACAGGGGGTCAGGCACCATATATTTT. Protein: CASSSDRGSGTIYF.

This chain uses TRBV4-3 with TRBJ1-4; D unclear. CDR3 size: 15 residues. Germline lookup yields CDR1 LGHNA and CDR2 YSLEER. V lost 0 bases and J 3 bases, leaving 8 bases between the germline ends. The CDR3 region is CASSQEVHPNEKLFF. CDR3 DNA sequence: TGCGCCAGCAGCCAAGAAGTCCACCCTAATGAAAAACTGTTTTTT.

The V and J genes are TRBV7-9 and TRBJ1-2; D is possibly TRBD1 (5 bases). The CDR3 covers 15 residues. Germline V gene sequence: CDR1 SEHNR, CDR2 FQNEAQ (reference sequence). Trimming removed 1 base from V and 2 bases from J, with 11 bases in between. The CDR3 here is CASSLVPGRNYGYTF. DNA for the CDR3: TGTGCCAGCAGCTTAGTCCCAGGGAGGAACTATGGCTACACCTTC.

The chain combines TRBV9 with TRBJ1-1; no clear D. The germline gives CDR1 SGDLS, CDR2 YYNGEE. Deletions cut 1 base from V and 1 base from J, with 5 bases between. The CDR3 is made up of 13 amino acids. CDR3 sequence (DNA): TGTGCCAGCAGCGTATACCAGAACACTGAAGCTTTCTTT. It specifies CASSVYQNTEAFF.

The chain has TRBV24-1 and TRBJ2-1; the match to TRBD1 covers 11 bases. CDR1 KGHDR and CDR2 SFDVKD come from the germline V gene. Trimming at V came to 3 bases and at J to 7 bases, leaving 7 bases not matched to a gene. The CDR3 is made up of 16 amino acids. Here the CDR3 reads CATSDPGTGGGNEQFF. Written as DNA, the CDR3 is TGTGCCACCAGTGATCCTGGGACAGGGGGAGGAAATGAGCAGTTCTTC.

This clonotype occurred a few times. The chain links TRBV3-1 to TRBJ2-5; 9 nucleotides align to TRBD2. The CDR3 consists of 16 residues. V dropped 4 bases and J dropped 4; count of bases not matched to a gene: 10. CDR1 LGHDT and CDR2 YNNKEL come from the germline V gene (reference sequence). CDR3 DNA sequence: TGTGCCAGCAGCCCCCTCGCGGGGGGGAACGGAGAGACCCAGTACTTC. Amino acids: CASSPLAGGNGETQYF.

The gene calls are TRBV12-3 or TRBV12-4 and TRBJ1-5; the D is unclear. The V end lost 3 bases, the J end lost 6 bases, and 6 bases lay between the germline ends. This CDR3 is 12 amino acids long. The DNA of the CDR3 is TGTGCCAGCAGTTTCTTGACTCAGCCCCAGCATTTT. Translation gives CASSFLTQPQHF.

This clonotype was counted between two and nine times. This chain uses TRBV6-6 with TRBJ1-2; TRBD1 might be the D (5 bases). The V gene's germline CDR1 is MNHNY and CDR2 SVGAGI (reference sequence). With 8 bases removed from V and 8 bases from J, the gap between germline ends came to 12 bases. The CDR3 length is 11 residues. The CDR3 sequence is CASSGDGGYTF. The DNA of the CDR3 is TGTGCCAGCTCGGGGGACGGCGGCTACACCTTC.

The sample holds a few counts of this clonotype. The chain joins TRBV4-2 to TRBJ1-5, with D unclear. V gave up 1 base and J gave up 1 base, with 14 bases separating them. The CDR3 has 17 amino acids. In germline, CDR1 is LGHNA, CDR2 YNFKEQ. CDR3 nucleotide sequence: TGTGCCAGCAGCCAAGGACTTGGGCAGCTAAGCAATCAGCCCCAGCATTTT. It encodes CASSQGLGQLSNQPQHF.

The sample holds a few counts of this clonotype. J is TRBJ2-4 and V is TRBV4-2; D is uncertain. This CDR3 comprises 18 residues. Trimming left V 1 base short and J 0 bases short, with 16 bases between. CDR1 and CDR2 from the germline V gene are LGHNA and YNFKEQ. The CDR3 DNA follows: TGTGCCAGCAGCCAAGTGGGCCAGAACTTATTAGCCAAAAACATTCAGTACTTC. Translating gives CASSQVGQNLLAKNIQYF.

In nucleotides, the CDR3 is TGCGCCAGCAGTGAGTCGAAAGGGAGTAGCACTGAAGCTTTCTTT. Protein sequence: CASSESKGSSTEAFF. The chain uses TRBV10-1 and TRBJ1-1; D is undetermined. Germline CDR1 reads WNHNN; CDR2 reads SYGVQD (reference sequence). There are 15 residues in the CDR3. V dropped 0 bases and J dropped 4 bases, with 12 bases sitting between them.

The V call is TRBV29-1, the J call TRBJ2-7, with TRBD1 identical over 7 bases. Germline V gene lookup returns CDR1 SQVTM and CDR2 ANQGSEA. The V and J ends lost 4 bases and 4 bases, in that order; junction bases with no gene match: 13. The CDR3 is made up of 15 amino acids. This CDR3 reads CSVAGKGDRPYEQYF. The CDR3, as DNA: TGCAGCGTTGCCGGTAAAGGGGACAGACCTTACGAGCAGTACTTC.

The CDR3 loop reads CASSLGSFQYF. The CDR3, as DNA: TGTGCCAGCAGCTTAGGGAGTTTTCAGTACTTC. The chain couples TRBV7-9 to TRBJ2-4, with D uncertain. The germline CDR1 and CDR2 sequences are SEHNR and FQNEAQ (reference sequence). V dropped 1 base and J dropped 11 bases, with 6 bases sitting between them. The CDR3 is made up of 11 amino acids.

In this sample, this clonotype turned up a few times. The V call is TRBV15, the J call TRBJ2-4; D gene ambiguous. CDR3 size: 13 residues. Germline assignment: CDR1 LNHNV and CDR2 YYDKDF (reference sequence). V was cut by 2 bases and J by 5 bases, with 7 bases left in between. DNA of the CDR3: TGTGCCACCAGCAGATCGTCCCAAAACATTCAGTACTTC. Protein: CATSRSSQNIQYF.

The chain is built from TRBV9 and TRBJ2-3, with D unresolved. The CDR3 runs to 13 residues. Looked up from germline, CDR1 is SGDLS and CDR2 is YYNGEE. The V end lost 2 bases, the J end lost 8 bases, and 12 bases lay between the germline ends. CDR3 amino acids: CASSVESLSTQYF. The DNA of the CDR3 is TGTGCCAGCAGCGTGGAGAGCTTAAGTACGCAGTATTTT.

This clonotype was seen only once. The chain joins TRBV27 to TRBJ1-6; D not certain. The germline V and J ends were trimmed by 3 bases and 8 bases, with 8 bases remaining between them. Germline V gene lookup returns CDR1 MNHEY and CDR2 SMNVEV (reference sequence). The CDR3 totals 13 residues. CDR3: CASSLYGDSPLHF. The CDR3 DNA reads as TGTGCCAGCAGTTTGTATGGTGATTCACCCCTCCACTTT.

This chain connects TRBV6-5 to TRBJ1-4; D might be TRBD1 (6 bases). This CDR3 region has 14 residues. Germline CDR1 and CDR2: MNHEY and SVGAGI. V dropped 10 bases and J dropped 7 bases, with 19 bases sitting between them. In DNA, the CDR3 is TGTGCCAACAGCAACCGGGGGGCTGGTGAAAAACTGTTTTTT. Translation gives CANSNRGAGEKLFF.